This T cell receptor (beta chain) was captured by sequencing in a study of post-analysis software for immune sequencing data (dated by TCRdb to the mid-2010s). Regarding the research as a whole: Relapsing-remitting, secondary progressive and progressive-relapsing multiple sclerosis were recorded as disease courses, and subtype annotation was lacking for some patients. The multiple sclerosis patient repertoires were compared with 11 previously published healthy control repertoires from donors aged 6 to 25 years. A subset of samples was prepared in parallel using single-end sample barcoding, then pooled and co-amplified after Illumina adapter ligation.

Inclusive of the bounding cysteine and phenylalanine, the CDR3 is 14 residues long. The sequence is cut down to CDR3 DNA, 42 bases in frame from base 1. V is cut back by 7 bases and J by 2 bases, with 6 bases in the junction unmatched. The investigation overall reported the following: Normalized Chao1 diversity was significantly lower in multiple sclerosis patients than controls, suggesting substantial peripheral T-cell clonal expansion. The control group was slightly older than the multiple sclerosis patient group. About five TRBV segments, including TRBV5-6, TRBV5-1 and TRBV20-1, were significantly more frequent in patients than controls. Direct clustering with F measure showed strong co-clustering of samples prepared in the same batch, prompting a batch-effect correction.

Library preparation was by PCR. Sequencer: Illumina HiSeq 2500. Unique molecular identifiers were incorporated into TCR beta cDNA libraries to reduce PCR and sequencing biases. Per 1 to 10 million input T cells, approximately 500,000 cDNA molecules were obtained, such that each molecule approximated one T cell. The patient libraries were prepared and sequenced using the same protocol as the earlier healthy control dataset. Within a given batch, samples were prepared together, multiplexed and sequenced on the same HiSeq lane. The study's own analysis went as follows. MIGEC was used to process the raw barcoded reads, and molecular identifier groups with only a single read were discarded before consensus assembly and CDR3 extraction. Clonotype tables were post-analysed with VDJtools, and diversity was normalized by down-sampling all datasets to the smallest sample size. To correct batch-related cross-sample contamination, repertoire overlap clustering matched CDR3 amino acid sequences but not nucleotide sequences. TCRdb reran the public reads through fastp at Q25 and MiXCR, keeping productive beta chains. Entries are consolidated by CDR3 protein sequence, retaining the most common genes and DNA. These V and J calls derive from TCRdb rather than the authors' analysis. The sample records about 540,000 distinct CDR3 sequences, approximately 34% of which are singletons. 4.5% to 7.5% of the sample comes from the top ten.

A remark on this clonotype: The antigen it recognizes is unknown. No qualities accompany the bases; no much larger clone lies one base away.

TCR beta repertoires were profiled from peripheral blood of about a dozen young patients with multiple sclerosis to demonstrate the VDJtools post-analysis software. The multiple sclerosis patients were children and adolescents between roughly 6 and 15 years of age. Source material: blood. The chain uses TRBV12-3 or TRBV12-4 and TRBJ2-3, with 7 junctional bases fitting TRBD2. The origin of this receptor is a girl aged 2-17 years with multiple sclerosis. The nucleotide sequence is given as TGTGCCAGCACCCTGGGAGGGCTCACAGATACGCAGTATTTT. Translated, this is CASTLGGLTDTQYF.